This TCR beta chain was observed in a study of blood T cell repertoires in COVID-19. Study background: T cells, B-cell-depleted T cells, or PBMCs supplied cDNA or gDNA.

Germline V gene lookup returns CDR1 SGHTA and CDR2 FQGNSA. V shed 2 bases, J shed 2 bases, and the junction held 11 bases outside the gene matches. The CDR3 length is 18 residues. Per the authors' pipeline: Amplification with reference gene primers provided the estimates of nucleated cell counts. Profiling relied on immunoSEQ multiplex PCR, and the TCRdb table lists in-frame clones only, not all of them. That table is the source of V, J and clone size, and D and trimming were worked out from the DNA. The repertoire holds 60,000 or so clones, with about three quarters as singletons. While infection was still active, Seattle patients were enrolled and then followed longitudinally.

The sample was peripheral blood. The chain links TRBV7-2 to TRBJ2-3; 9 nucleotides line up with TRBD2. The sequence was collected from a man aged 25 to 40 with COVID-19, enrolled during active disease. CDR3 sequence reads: CASSLYTASGTLTDTQYF. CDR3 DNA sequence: TGTGCCAGCAGCTTATACACTGCTAGCGGGACCCTCACAGATACGCAGTATTTT.